This T cell receptor (beta chain) was sequenced during a study of cytomegalovirus exposure and HLA in healthy donors. The germline CDR1 and CDR2 sequences are MDHEN and SYDVKM. Trimming took 5 bases from V and 0 from J, leaving 14 bases between them. The CDR3 has 17 residues. Amplification used 60 Vbeta primers and 13 Jbeta primers. Profiling relied on immunoSEQ multiplex PCR, and the TCRdb table lists in-frame clones only, not all of them. The profile covers tens of thousands of clones, with about 81% appearing a single time and 7.5% to 10% taken by the ten largest. The V and J genes are TRBV28 and TRBJ1-6, with D unresolved. The sequenced material came from PBMCs. The sequence was collected from a woman in her thirties or forties in good health and CMV-seropositive. The CDR3 here is CASSPLHMSSYNSPLHF. In nucleotides, the CDR3 is TGTGCCAGCAGTCCCCTCCATATGAGCTCCTATAATTCACCCCTCCACTTT.